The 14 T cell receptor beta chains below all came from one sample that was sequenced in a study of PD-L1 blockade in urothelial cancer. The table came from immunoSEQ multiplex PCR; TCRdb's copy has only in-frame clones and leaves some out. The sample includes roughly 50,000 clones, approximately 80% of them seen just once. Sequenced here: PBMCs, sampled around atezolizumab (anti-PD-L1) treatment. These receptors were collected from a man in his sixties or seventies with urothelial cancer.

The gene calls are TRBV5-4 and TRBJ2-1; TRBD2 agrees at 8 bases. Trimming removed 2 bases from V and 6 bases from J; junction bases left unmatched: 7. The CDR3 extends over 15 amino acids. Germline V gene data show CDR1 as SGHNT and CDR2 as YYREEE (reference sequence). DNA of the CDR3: TGTGCCAGCAGCTTTAAGGGCGGGGGGATCAATGAGCAGTTCTTC. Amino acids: CASSFKGGGINEQFF.

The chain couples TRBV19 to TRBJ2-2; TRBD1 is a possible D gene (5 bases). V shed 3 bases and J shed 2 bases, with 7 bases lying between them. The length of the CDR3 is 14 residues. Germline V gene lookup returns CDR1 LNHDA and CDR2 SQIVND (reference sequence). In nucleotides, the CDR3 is TGTGCCAGTAGTATGACAGCTAACACCGGGGAGCTGTTTTTT. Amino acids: CASSMTANTGELFF.

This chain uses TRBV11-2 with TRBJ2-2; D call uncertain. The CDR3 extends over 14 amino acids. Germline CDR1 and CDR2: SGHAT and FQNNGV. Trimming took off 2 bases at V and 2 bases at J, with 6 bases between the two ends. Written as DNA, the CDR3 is TGTGCCAGCAGCTTAAACAGAAACACCGGGGAGCTGTTTTTT. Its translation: CASSLNRNTGELFF.

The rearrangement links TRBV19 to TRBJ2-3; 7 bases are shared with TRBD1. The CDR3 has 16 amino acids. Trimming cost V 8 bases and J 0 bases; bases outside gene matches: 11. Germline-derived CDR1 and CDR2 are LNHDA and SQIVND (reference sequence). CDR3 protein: CASSTTGVTSTDTQYF. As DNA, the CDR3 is TGTGCCAGTTCTACTACAGGGGTGACTAGCACAGATACGCAGTATTTT.

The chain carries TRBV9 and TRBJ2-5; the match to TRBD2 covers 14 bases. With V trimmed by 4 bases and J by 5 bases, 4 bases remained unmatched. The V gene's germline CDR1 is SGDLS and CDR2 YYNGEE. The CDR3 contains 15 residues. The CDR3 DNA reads TGTGCCAGCAGCCCCCGACTAGCGGGAGGGGAGACCCAGTACTTC. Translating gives CASSPRLAGGETQYF.

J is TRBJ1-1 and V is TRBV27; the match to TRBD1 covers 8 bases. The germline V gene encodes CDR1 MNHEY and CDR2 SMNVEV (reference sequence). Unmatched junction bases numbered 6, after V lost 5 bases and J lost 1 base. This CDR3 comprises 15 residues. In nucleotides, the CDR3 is TGTGCCAGCAGTCCCCGGACAGGGAAGAACACTGAAGCTTTCTTT. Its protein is CASSPRTGKNTEAFF.

The CDR3 loop is CASSLTGYGYTF. The DNA for the CDR3 is TGTGCCAGCAGCTTAACAGGATATGGCTACACCTTC. This rearrangement joins TRBV11-1 to TRBJ1-2; tentatively, D is TRBD1 (5 bases). The V gene's germline CDR1 is SGHAT and CDR2 FQDESV (reference sequence). V was clipped by 2 bases and J by 5 bases, with 6 bases between them. This CDR3 has 12 residues.

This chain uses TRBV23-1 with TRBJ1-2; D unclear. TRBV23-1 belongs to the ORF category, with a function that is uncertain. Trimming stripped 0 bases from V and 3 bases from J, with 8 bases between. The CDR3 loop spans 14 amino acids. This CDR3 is CASSQSHGDYGYTF. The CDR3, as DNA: TGCGCCAGCAGTCAATCGCACGGGGACTATGGCTACACCTTC.

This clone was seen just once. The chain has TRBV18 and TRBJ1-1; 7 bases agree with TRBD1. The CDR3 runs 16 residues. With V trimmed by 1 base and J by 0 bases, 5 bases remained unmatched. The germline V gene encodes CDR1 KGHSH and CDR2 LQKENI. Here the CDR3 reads CASSPQGAAMNTEAFF. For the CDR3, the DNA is TGTGCCAGCTCACCACAGGGGGCGGCGATGAACACTGAAGCTTTCTTT.

The CDR3 reads CASSPTGGYSNYGYTF. The CDR3 region has the DNA TGTGCCAGCAGCCCTACAGGGGGCTATTCGAACTATGGCTACACCTTC. The J gene is TRBJ1-2, the V gene TRBV5-6; 9 positions agree with TRBD1. This CDR3 contains 16 residues. After removal of 4 bases from V and 2 bases from J, the junction contained 9 bases not matched to a gene. Germline values: CDR1 SGHDT, CDR2 YYEEEE.

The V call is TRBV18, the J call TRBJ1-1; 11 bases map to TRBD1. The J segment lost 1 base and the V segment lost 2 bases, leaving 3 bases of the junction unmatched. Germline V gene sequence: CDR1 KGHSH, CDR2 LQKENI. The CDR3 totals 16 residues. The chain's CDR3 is CASSPGTGGSNTEAFF. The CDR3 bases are TGTGCCAGCTCACCAGGGACAGGGGGATCGAACACTGAAGCTTTCTTT.

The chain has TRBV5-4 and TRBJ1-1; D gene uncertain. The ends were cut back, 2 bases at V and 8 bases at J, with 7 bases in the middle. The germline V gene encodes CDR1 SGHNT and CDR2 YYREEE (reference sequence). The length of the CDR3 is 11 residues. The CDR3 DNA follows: TGTGCCAGCAGCTTTGAGAACGAAGCTTTCTTT. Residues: CASSFENEAFF. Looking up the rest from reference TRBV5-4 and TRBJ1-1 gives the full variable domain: ETGVTQSPTHLIKTRGQQVTLRCSSQSGHNTVSWYQQALGQGPQFIFQYYREEENGRGNFPPRFSGLQFPNYSSELNVNALELDDSALYLCASSFENEAFFGQGTRLTVV.

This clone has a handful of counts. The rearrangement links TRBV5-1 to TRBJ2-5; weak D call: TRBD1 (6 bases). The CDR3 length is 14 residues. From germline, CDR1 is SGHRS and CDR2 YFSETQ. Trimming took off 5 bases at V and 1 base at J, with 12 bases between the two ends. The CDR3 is CASRPTGFQETQYF. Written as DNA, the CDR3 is TGCGCCAGCAGACCTACAGGGTTCCAAGAGACCCAGTACTTC. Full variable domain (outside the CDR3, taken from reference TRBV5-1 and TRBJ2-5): KAGVTQTPRYLIKTRGQQVTLSCSPISGHRSVSWYQQTPGQGLQFLFEYFSETQRNKGNFPGRFSGRQFSNSRSEMNVSTLELGDSALYLCASRPTGFQETQYFGPGTRLLVL.

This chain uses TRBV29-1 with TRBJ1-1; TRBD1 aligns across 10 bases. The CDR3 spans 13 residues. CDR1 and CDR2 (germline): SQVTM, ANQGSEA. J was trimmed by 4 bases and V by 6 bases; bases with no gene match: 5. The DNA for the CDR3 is TGCAGCGTGGCCGACAGGGGGCTCACTGAAGCTTTCTTT. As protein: CSVADRGLTEAFF.